Below, 26 T cell receptor beta chains from the same sample are listed, as sequenced in a study of blood T cell repertoires in COVID-19. Produced via immunoSEQ multiplex PCR; TCRdb's table is partial and in-frame only. Seen here are roughly 230,000 clones, approximately 84% observed once, and the top ten hold 3.4%. Material: PBMCs or T cells enriched from blood (not recorded which). The receptor source for this set is a man aged 45-65 years who had recovered from COVID-19.

CDR3: CASSLGATGGHTEAFF. DNA for the CDR3: TGTGCCAGCAGCTTGGGGGCGACGGGGGGACACACTGAAGCTTTCTTT. The chain couples TRBV5-6 to TRBJ1-1; a possible D gene is TRBD1 (5 bases). This CDR3 has 16 amino acids. Trimming stripped 0 bases from V and 3 bases from J, with 15 bases between. Per the germline V gene, CDR1 is SGHDT and CDR2 is YYEEEE.

The gene calls are TRBV7-9 and TRBJ1-5; TRBD1 matches at 7 bases. Germline assignment: CDR1 SEHNR and CDR2 FQNEAQ (reference sequence). This CDR3 is 15 amino acids long. J gave up 7 bases and V 1 base, and 7 bases lay outside the gene matches. CDR3 region: CASSLGAGGGQPQHF. CDR3 in DNA: TGTGCCAGCAGCTTAGGTGCAGGGGGTGGCCAGCCCCAGCATTTT.

This sequence joins TRBV5-4 and TRBJ2-3, with 8 bases identical to TRBD1. The CDR3 covers 13 residues. Looked up from germline, CDR1 is SGHNT and CDR2 is YYREEE (reference sequence). Trimming cost V 2 bases and J 6 bases; bases outside gene matches: 2. The DNA for the CDR3 is TGTGCCAGCAGCTTCAGGGGGCGGGATACGCAGTATTTT. Amino acids: CASSFRGRDTQYF.

The chain recombines TRBV2 with TRBJ2-7; 7 bases match TRBD1. V lost 4 bases and J lost 2; bases outside the gene matches: 5. The CDR3 totals 14 residues. Germline values: CDR1 SNHLY, CDR2 FYNNEI. The CDR3 region is CASSAAGGTYEQYF. DNA for the CDR3: TGTGCCAGCAGTGCTGCAGGGGGAACCTACGAGCAGTACTTC.

This sequence joins TRBV24-1 and TRBJ2-3, with D perhaps TRBD2 (5 bases). The germline V gene encodes CDR1 KGHDR and CDR2 SFDVKD. The germline V and J ends were trimmed by 3 bases and 4 bases, with 16 bases remaining between them. This CDR3 comprises 16 residues. Here the CDR3 reads CATSDQRAVGADTQYF. CDR3 in DNA: TGTGCCACCAGTGATCAGAGGGCTGTCGGTGCAGATACGCAGTATTTT.

This clone was seen more than once but under ten times. The chain couples TRBV19 to TRBJ2-7, with TRBD2 matching 8 bases. The CDR3 contains 14 residues. V was pared by 7 bases and J by 2 bases, with 7 bases of the junction left unmatched. The germline gives CDR1 LNHDA, CDR2 SQIVND (reference sequence). The CDR3 coding sequence is TGTGCCAGTAAGGTGGTAGCGGGAACCTACGAGCAGTACTTC. It translates to CASKVVAGTYEQYF.

This clone was counted a few times. The V gene is TRBV18, the J gene TRBJ2-3; no clear D. V lost 3 bases and J lost 2, with 15 bases in between. There are 16 residues in the CDR3. In germline, CDR1 is KGHSH, CDR2 LQKENI. CDR3 amino acids: CASSPWVTVNTDTQYF. The CDR3 DNA follows: TGTGCCAGCTCACCTTGGGTTACAGTAAACACAGATACGCAGTATTTT. Full variable domain (missing parts from reference TRBV18 and TRBJ2-3): NAGVMQNPRHLVRRRGQEARLRCSPMKGHSHVYWYRQLPEEGLKFMVYLQKENIIDESGMPKERFSAEFPKEGPSILRIQQVVRGDSAAYFCASSPWVTVNTDTQYFGPGTRLTVL.

This chain links TRBV18 with TRBJ2-3, with TRBD1 matching over 8 bases. The germline V gene encodes CDR1 KGHSH and CDR2 LQKENI. CDR3 length: 14 residues. After removal of 0 bases from V and 5 bases from J, the junction contained 1 base not matched to a gene. The CDR3 loop reads CASSPPTGVDTQYF. The CDR3 bases are TGTGCCAGCTCACCACCGACAGGGGTAGATACGCAGTATTTT.

On this clone: At one end, the junction sequence differs from germline, possibly due to a read error. The chain links TRBV9 to TRBJ1-1, with 9 bases that match TRBD1. CDR3 length equals 17 residues. Germline V gene lookup returns CDR1 SGDLS and CDR2 YYNGEE. In DNA form, the CDR3 reads TGTGCCAGCAGCGTAGGGCCCCTACAGGGGGCTAGCACTGAAACTTTCTTT. Its protein product is CASSVGPLQGASTETFF.

The V call is TRBV19, the J call TRBJ2-7, with 8 bases fitting TRBD1. Per the germline V gene, CDR1 is LNHDA and CDR2 is SQIVND (reference sequence). V was clipped by 4 bases and J by 5 bases; unmatched bases: 10. CDR3 length: 15 amino acids. The CDR3: CASSTRGPGFDEQYF. The CDR3 nucleotides are TGTGCCAGTAGTACCAGGGGGCCGGGTTTCGACGAGCAGTACTTC.

The rearrangement uses TRBV19 and TRBJ1-6; TRBD1 agrees at 9 bases. Trimming removed 6 bases from V and 7 bases from J; junction bases left unmatched: 10. CDR3 size: 16 residues. Germline assignment: CDR1 LNHDA and CDR2 SQIVND (reference sequence). The CDR3 region is CASSTLGQGLNSPLHF. Here the CDR3 DNA reads TGTGCCAGTAGCACCTTGGGACAGGGATTAAATTCACCCCTCCACTTT. Combining the CDR3 with reference TRBV19 and TRBJ1-6 gives the whole variable domain DGGITQSPKYLFRKEGQNVTLSCEQNLNHDAMYWYRQDPGQGLRLIYYSQIVNDFQKGDIAEGYSVSREKKESFPLTVTSAQKNPTAFYLCASSTLGQGLNSPLHFGNGTRLTVT.

This sequence joins TRBV28 and TRBJ1-1; TRBD1 matches 7 bases. From germline, CDR1 is MDHEN and CDR2 SYDVKM. The CDR3 has 15 amino acids. Unmatched junction bases numbered 1, after V lost 0 bases and J lost 0 bases. The CDR3 DNA reads as TGTGCCAGCAGTTTATGGGGACAGATGAACACTGAAGCTTTCTTT. Encoded protein: CASSLWGQMNTEAFF.

The V gene is TRBV12-3 or TRBV12-4, the J gene TRBJ2-5, with D possibly matching TRBD2 (5 bases). This CDR3 is 12 amino acids long. V lost 5 bases and J 7 bases, leaving 11 bases between the germline ends. The CDR3 here is CASSTSRGTQYF. The CDR3 DNA reads TGTGCCAGCAGTACTTCCCGGGGGACCCAGTACTTC.

This chain links TRBV19 with TRBJ2-1; TRBD2 agrees at 10 bases. Per germline, CDR1 LNHDA and CDR2 SQIVND (reference sequence). The CDR3 runs 14 residues. V lost 8 bases to trimming and J lost 6 bases; unmatched junction nucleotides: 7. The CDR3, as DNA: TGTGCCAGTGAGATAGCGGGAGGAGTCAATGAGCAGTTCTTC. Protein product: CASEIAGGVNEQFF.

Written as DNA, the CDR3 is TGTGCCAGCAGCCCCGGAGCCAAAAACATTCAGTACTTC. Translating it yields CASSPGAKNIQYF. The chain employs TRBV9 and TRBJ2-4; D call uncertain. Germline V gene sequence: CDR1 SGDLS, CDR2 YYNGEE. This CDR3 region has 13 residues. Between the trimmed V and J ends, which lost 4 bases and 0 bases, there was a span of 5 bases.

The chain links TRBV9 to TRBJ2-5, with D possibly matching TRBD2 (7 bases). Trimming removed 4 bases from V and 2 bases from J, with 15 bases in between. The CDR3 length is 15 residues. Germline values: CDR1 SGDLS, CDR2 YYNGEE. The DNA of the CDR3 is TGTGCCAGCAGCCCCCTGGGGGGGCGGCAAGAGACCCAGTACTTC. As protein: CASSPLGGRQETQYF.

This clone was observed once. J is TRBJ1-2 and V is TRBV6-1; TRBD1 aligns across 8 bases. Germline V gene data show CDR1 as MNHNS and CDR2 as SASEGT. This CDR3 has 15 residues. Losses at the gene ends were 3 bases for V and 7 bases for J; bases not matched to a gene: 10. As DNA, the CDR3 is TGTGCCAGCAGTGATAGACAGGGGCCGGGAAGTGGCTACACCTTC. This gives the protein CASSDRQGPGSGYTF.

Comments on this clone: This specimen includes other DNA sequences encoding the same CDR3. CDR3 in DNA: TGCGCCAGCAGCTTGGGCGGGGCGAACACCGGGGAGCTGTTTTTT. Translation gives CASSLGGANTGELFF. The chain combines TRBV5-1 with TRBJ2-2; D is possibly TRBD2 (6 bases). In germline, CDR1 is SGHRS, CDR2 YFSETQ. The CDR3 loop spans 15 amino acids. Trimming shortened V by 0 bases and J by 0 bases, and 6 bases separated the two germline ends.

This sequence joins TRBV4-2 and TRBJ1-2, with 7 bases aligning to TRBD1. V was clipped by 1 base and J by 8 bases; unmatched bases: 19. Germline-derived CDR1 and CDR2 are LGHNA and YNFKEQ. CDR3 size: 18 residues. CDR3 bases: TGTGCCAGCAGCCAAGGAGTAAAATCCCGGGACAGTGGTTTCGGCTACACCTTC. This codes for CASSQGVKSRDSGFGYTF.

This chain uses TRBV2 with TRBJ2-1, with D maybe TRBD2 (5 bases). CDR1 and CDR2 (germline): SNHLY, FYNNEI. Trimming took off 7 bases at V and 6 bases at J, with 7 bases between the two ends. The CDR3 loop spans 11 amino acids. The CDR3 spells CASTGSNEQFF. CDR3 nucleotide sequence: TGTGCCAGCACGGGAAGCAATGAGCAGTTCTTC. The full variable domain, its missing parts supplied by reference TRBV2 and TRBJ2-1, is EPEVTQTPSHQVTQMGQEVILRCVPISNHLYFYWYRQILGQKVEFLVSFYNNEISEKSEIFDDQFSVERPDGSNFTLKIRSTKLEDSAMYFCASTGSNEQFFGPGTRLTVL.

The V and J genes are TRBV2 and TRBJ2-5; TRBD2 matches 9 bases. This CDR3 contains 14 residues. The germline V gene has CDR1 SNHLY and CDR2 FYNNEI. V lost 7 bases, J lost 5 bases, and 8 bases stayed unmatched. The CDR3: CASMGLAGRETQYF. The CDR3 region has the DNA TGTGCCAGCATGGGGCTAGCGGGACGGGAGACCCAGTACTTC.

The chain joins TRBV27 to TRBJ2-1, with 9 nucleotides matching TRBD2. This CDR3 contains 15 residues. The junction had 3 bases not matched to a gene; V was cut back by 2 bases and J by 4 bases. Germline V gene sequence: CDR1 MNHEY, CDR2 SMNVEV (reference sequence). The CDR3 DNA reads as TGTGCCAGCAGTTTAGTACTAGCGGGTTACAATGAGCAGTTCTTC. Amino acid sequence: CASSLVLAGYNEQFF.

This clone was seen a single time. V usage is TRBV6-5 and J usage is TRBJ1-1; a weak D match, TRBD1 (6 bases). Germline V gene sequence: CDR1 MNHEY, CDR2 SVGAGI. This CDR3 is built from 15 residues. Deletions cut 7 bases from V and 5 bases from J, with 20 bases between. The CDR3 nucleotides are TGTGCCAGCACCCTTCGACGGGGGGCTTGGACTGAAGCTTTCTTT. Translating it yields CASTLRRGAWTEAFF.

The chain joins TRBV11-2 to TRBJ2-7; tentatively, D is TRBD1 (5 bases). Trimming took off 3 bases at V and 2 bases at J, with 8 bases between the two ends. The CDR3 is made up of 13 amino acids. Germline V gene lookup returns CDR1 SGHAT and CDR2 FQNNGV. CDR3 amino acids: CASSFLDTYEQYF. CDR3 sequence (DNA): TGTGCCAGCAGCTTCCTGGACACCTACGAGCAGTACTTC.

This clone has just a few counts. This chain links TRBV24-1 with TRBJ2-2; 7 bases agree with TRBD1. Germline-derived CDR1 and CDR2 are KGHDR and SFDVKD. Unmatched junction bases numbered 8, after V lost 4 bases and J lost 7 bases. CDR3 length: 15 amino acids. CDR3 loop: CATSDTGQVHGELFF. CDR3 coding DNA: TGTGCCACCAGTGACACCGGACAGGTGCACGGGGAGCTGTTTTTT.

J is TRBJ1-1 and V is TRBV5-1, with 8 bases lining up with TRBD1. Germline values: CDR1 SGHRS, CDR2 YFSETQ. V lost 4 bases to trimming and J lost 1 base; unmatched junction nucleotides: 3. The CDR3 contains 14 residues. Here the CDR3 DNA reads TGCGCCAGCAGCGCTGGGACAGGGAACACTGAAGCTTTCTTT. This codes for CASSAGTGNTEAFF.